The rows below give T cell receptor beta chains drawn from one sample of a study of T-cell reconstitution after alpha-beta-depleted transplantation in children. MiXCR was run by TCRdb on the PCR reads, yielding one entry per CDR3 protein. The sample has approximately 110,000 distinct CDR3 sequences, under 25% seen once. The material sequenced was PBMCs, mostly from graft donor cells, taken 180 days after TCRalphabeta/CD19-depleted stem cell transplant. The origin of the receptors is a male patient between 2 and 10 years old who had a stem cell transplant for chronic granulomatous disease, so the T cells may come from the graft donor. The CDR3 runs from the conserved cysteine through the conserved F or W. D genes are given only for firm matches.

J gene,D gene,V gene,CDR3 protein
TRBJ1-1,TRBD1,TRBV12-3/TRBV12-4,CASSNLGQGEAFF
TRBJ2-1,.,TRBV7-9,CASSFSADEQFF
TRBJ2-7,TRBD1,TRBV6-5,CASSYLGGTGRHEQYF
TRBJ2-3,TRBD2,TRBV12-3/TRBV12-4,CASSLRLAETTDTQYF
TRBJ1-5,.,TRBV27,CASSVSVGGGPQHF
TRBJ2-3,TRBD2,TRBV20-1,CSAIGLAGVPTQYF
TRBJ2-1,.,TRBV7-2,CASSSEGTGWNNEQFF
TRBJ2-3,.,TRBV4-2,CASSQEEGGGRKDTQYF
TRBJ1-1,.,TRBV29-1,CSAGGGDTGTEAFF
TRBJ1-1,.,TRBV7-8,CASSLGANTEAFF
TRBJ1-2,.,TRBV21-1,CASSKREGGRGYTF
TRBJ1-1,TRBD1,TRBV7-9,CASSPSGGQGNTEAFF
TRBJ2-5,.,TRBV24-1,CATSDPARTTVQETQYF
TRBJ2-1,.,TRBV20-1,CSAPRQETRRINEQFF
TRBJ2-1,.,TRBV7-8,CASSSQRLSYNEQFF
TRBJ2-1,.,TRBV12-3/TRBV12-4,CASSSRTQRGYNEQFF
TRBJ1-1,.,TRBV20-1,CSGHSPNTEAFF
TRBJ2-7,.,TRBV4-2,CASSHADEQYF
TRBJ2-1,TRBD2,TRBV20-1,CSAEPYLGEGRYNEQFF
TRBJ2-3,.,TRBV18,CASPRGDTQYF
TRBJ2-4,.,TRBV6-5,CASSYSRRGENIQYF
TRBJ1-2,.,TRBV15,CATSRDGGYYGYTF
TRBJ2-7,TRBD1,TRBV20-1,CSARGQGLTYEQYF
TRBJ2-5,TRBD2,TRBV7-2,CASSLSGSGLAETQYF
TRBJ2-1,TRBD1,TRBV7-6,CASSFRGQGYNEQFF
TRBJ2-3,TRBD1,TRBV19,CASSMGTGGADTQYF
TRBJ2-7,.,TRBV30,CAWDPGLGHEQYF
TRBJ1-3,TRBD1,TRBV12-3/TRBV12-4,CASSSGQGSGNTIYF
TRBJ2-5,TRBD2,TRBV20-1,CSAISAGGYQETQYF
TRBJ2-5,.,TRBV12-3/TRBV12-4,CASSFVRETQYF
TRBJ1-1,.,TRBV20-1,CSASRDPYGTEAFF
TRBJ2-7,.,TRBV10-3,CAISATDPYEQYF
TRBJ2-5,.,TRBV5-1,CASSLSDTQETQYF
TRBJ2-5,.,TRBV20-1,CSASAYQETQYF
TRBJ2-1,.,TRBV7-2,CASSLQPSYNEQFF
TRBJ1-5,.,TRBV7-9,CASSLVGTEPQHF
TRBJ2-1,.,TRBV5-5,CASSLGRGDEQFF
TRBJ2-3,.,TRBV6-1,CASSLVGGYSTDTQYF
TRBJ2-5,.,TRBV10-1,CASSESIGHPTGRETQYF
TRBJ2-1,.,TRBV28,CASSLPGGSAGNEQFF
TRBJ1-1,.,TRBV11-2,CASSYGTVNTEAFF